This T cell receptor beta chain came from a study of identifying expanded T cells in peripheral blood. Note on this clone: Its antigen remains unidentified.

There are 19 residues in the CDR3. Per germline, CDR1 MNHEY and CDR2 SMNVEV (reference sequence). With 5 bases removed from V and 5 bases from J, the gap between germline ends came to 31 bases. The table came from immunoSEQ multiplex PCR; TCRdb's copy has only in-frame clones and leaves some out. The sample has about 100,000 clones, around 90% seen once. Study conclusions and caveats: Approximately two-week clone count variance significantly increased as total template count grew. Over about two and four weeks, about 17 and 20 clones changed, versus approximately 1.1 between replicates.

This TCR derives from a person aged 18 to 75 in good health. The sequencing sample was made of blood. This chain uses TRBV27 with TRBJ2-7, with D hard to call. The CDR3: CASSPPSTWVSGRLDEQYF. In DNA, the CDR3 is TGTGCCAGCAGTCCCCCATCAACCTGGGTAAGTGGCCGGCTGGACGAGCAGTACTTC.